The source of this T cell receptor beta chain is a study of CD8 T cells in ankylosing spondylitis. Study conclusions and caveats: What seemed typical of ankylosing spondylitis blood was a TCR beta motif built from several highly homologous variants. Significantly higher representation of disease-linked clones was reported for matched ankylosing spondylitis synovial fluid.

CDR1 is MNHEY, CDR2 SVGAGI, per germline. V gave up 0 bases and J gave up 2 bases; unmatched junction bases: 6. The CDR3 contains 17 residues. The TCR beta libraries were generated through quantitative 5'-RACE incorporating molecular barcodes. TCRdb fed the 5' RACE reads into MiXCR, producing one record per CDR3 protein. This table holds approximately 290,000 distinct CDR3 sequences, around 21% found once. A note on this clonotype: Its antigen is unidentified.

Sequencing was carried out using blood, either unsorted or a sorted T cell fraction (not recorded which). This chain connects TRBV6-5 to TRBJ2-3, with 9 bases that match TRBD2. The clonotype originates from a female donor with ankylosing spondylitis or in good health (not recorded which). CDR3 loop: CASSYSTSGRTTDTQYF. The CDR3 coding sequence is TGTGCCAGCAGTTACTCAACCAGCGGGAGGACCACAGATACGCAGTATTTT.